These 21 T cell receptor beta chains were sequenced from one sample in a study of Tregs in tolerant kidney transplant recipients. Measured with immunoSEQ multiplex PCR; TCRdb has only the in-frame clones, and not every one. Of 200,000 to 300,000 clones detected, 80% to 85% appear once; the ten largest clones hold less than 0.75%. The sample comprised CD4+ T cells from blood. These receptors were taken from a human donor in good health.

This rearrangement joins TRBV5-1 to TRBJ2-5, with TRBD1 as a possible D gene (6 bases). Trimming pared 1 base from V and 1 base from J, leaving 8 bases between. This CDR3 region has 14 residues. Germline CDR1 reads SGHRS; CDR2 reads YFSETQ. DNA of the CDR3: TGCGCCAGCAGCTTGAAGACAGGCCAAGAGACCCAGTACTTC. Its protein product is CASSLKTGQETQYF.

This clone turned up a few times. The rearrangement links TRBV2 to TRBJ1-1; D call uncertain. Germline V gene sequence: CDR1 SNHLY, CDR2 FYNNEI. CDR3 size: 12 residues. Trimming left V 9 bases short and J 5 bases short, with 13 bases between. The CDR3 is CARRELGTEAFF. As DNA, the CDR3 is TGTGCCAGAAGGGAGTTAGGGACTGAAGCTTTCTTT.

V and J are TRBV19 and TRBJ2-7, with 10 bases aligning to TRBD1. This CDR3 is 12 amino acids long. The J segment lost 5 bases and the V segment lost 10 bases, leaving 5 bases of the junction unmatched. CDR1 is LNHDA, CDR2 SQIVND, per germline (reference sequence). The CDR3 loop is CATGTGVDEQYF. DNA of the CDR3: TGTGCCACCGGGACAGGGGTGGACGAGCAGTACTTC.

The chain combines TRBV5-1 with TRBJ1-4; no firm D call. V lost 0 bases to trimming and J lost 7 bases, with 7 bases between them. The CDR3 length is 13 residues. Germline CDR1 reads SGHRS; CDR2 reads YFSETQ. The CDR3 DNA reads as TGCGCCAGCAGCTTGGAGACGAGTGAAAAACTGTTTTTT. It specifies CASSLETSEKLFF.

The chain combines TRBV11-2 with TRBJ2-1; 7 bases agree with TRBD2. The CDR3 is 13 residues long. Germline loops: CDR1 SGHAT, CDR2 FQNNGV. The V gene end was trimmed by 4 bases and the J gene end by 8 bases; junction bases not matched to a gene: 5. DNA for the CDR3: TGTGCCAGCAGCTCCGGACTAGTTGATGAGCAGTTCTTC. As protein: CASSSGLVDEQFF.

The chain couples TRBV18 to TRBJ2-1; 13 bases are shared with TRBD2. Losses at the gene ends were 2 bases for V and 0 bases for J; bases not matched to a gene: 4. The CDR3 has 18 amino acids. Germline-derived CDR1 and CDR2 are KGHSH and LQKENI. The CDR3 spells CASSPIGLAGASYNEQFF. CDR3 DNA sequence: TGTGCCAGCTCACCAATAGGACTAGCGGGGGCCTCCTACAATGAGCAGTTCTTC.

The chain joins TRBV10-3 to TRBJ1-2; D possibly corresponds to TRBD1 (5 bases). The germline gives CDR1 ENHRY, CDR2 SYGVKD. CDR3 length: 16 amino acids. V was cut by 1 base and J by 7 bases, with 19 bases left in between. The DNA of the CDR3 is TGTGCCATCAGTGAGTGGGGCACCCAAACGGATCGTGGCTACACCTTC. It yields the protein CAISEWGTQTDRGYTF.

V is TRBV5-4 and J is TRBJ1-2; D not resolved. Trimming took 0 bases from V and 0 from J, leaving 12 bases between them. This CDR3 region has 16 residues. Germline V gene sequence: CDR1 SGHNT, CDR2 YYREEE (reference sequence). This chain's CDR3 is CASSLAVATANYGYTF. CDR3 sequence (DNA): TGTGCCAGCAGCTTGGCCGTGGCAACAGCTAACTATGGCTACACCTTC.

The V and J genes are TRBV15 and TRBJ2-2, with D possibly being TRBD1 or TRBD2 (5 bases each). Germline V CDR1 and CDR2: LNHNV, YYDKDF (reference sequence). This CDR3 contains 14 residues. Trimming stripped 0 bases from V and 7 bases from J, with 9 bases between. The CDR3 DNA follows: TGTGCCACCAGCAGAGATCGGGACGGCGGGGAGCTGTTTTTT. Protein product: CATSRDRDGGELFF. Full variable domain (remainder filled in from reference TRBV15 and TRBJ2-2): DAMVIQNPRYQVTQFGKPVTLSCSQTLNHNVMYWYQQKSSQAPKLLFHYYDKDFNNEADTPDNFQSRRPNTSFCFLDIRSPGLGDTAMYLCATSRDRDGGELFFGEGSRLTVL.

This sequence joins TRBV7-2 and TRBJ2-1, with D unresolved. V lost 5 bases and J 8 bases, leaving 10 bases between the germline ends. The CDR3 sequence is 12 residues long. The V gene's germline CDR1 is SGHTA and CDR2 FQGNSA. The CDR3 nucleotides are TGTGCCAGCAGCCTGCTACGGTATGAGCAGTTCTTC. It specifies CASSLLRYEQFF. The full variable domain, with the rest looked up from reference TRBV7-2 and TRBJ2-1, is GAGVSQSPSNKVTEKGKDVELRCDPISGHTALYWYRQSLGQGLEFLIYFQGNSAPDKSGLPSDRFSAERTGGSVSTLTIQRTQQEDSAVYLCASSLLRYEQFFGPGTRLTVL.

In its sample, this clone was seen once. The chain combines TRBV5-5 with TRBJ1-1, with 8 bases fitting TRBD1. Looked up from germline, CDR1 is SGHKS and CDR2 is YYEKEE (reference sequence). Trimming removed 1 base from V and 4 bases from J; junction bases left unmatched: 3. The CDR3 totals 14 residues. The CDR3 DNA follows: TGTGCCAGCAGCTTGACTACAGGGGGCACTGAAGCTTTCTTT. It encodes CASSLTTGGTEAFF.

This clone has a handful of counts. The rearrangement uses TRBV2 and TRBJ2-7; 10 nucleotides agree with TRBD1. The germline V gene encodes CDR1 SNHLY and CDR2 FYNNEI. Unmatched junction bases numbered 8, after V lost 7 bases and J lost 2 bases. The CDR3 length is 15 residues. The CDR3 region has the DNA TGTGCCAGCACTCCCAGGGGACAGGGGACCTACGAGCAGTACTTC. This translates into CASTPRGQGTYEQYF.

This clone was observed a handful of times. The chain couples TRBV5-4 to TRBJ1-2, with TRBD1 identical over 12 bases. The CDR3 is 14 amino acids. Germline V gives CDR1 SGHNT, CDR2 YYREEE (reference sequence). V lost 3 bases, J lost 8 bases, and 5 bases stayed unmatched. The CDR3 nucleotides are TGTGCCAGCAGCTCGGGACAGGGGGCGCAGGGCTACACCTTC. Translated, it gives CASSSGQGAQGYTF.

V is TRBV27 and J is TRBJ2-1, with TRBD2 matching over 13 bases. The junction had 12 bases not matched to a gene; V was cut back by 7 bases and J by 3 bases. CDR1 MNHEY and CDR2 SMNVEV come from the germline V gene (reference sequence). There are 18 residues in the CDR3. The CDR3 region is CASKPTATSGRFYNEQFF. The CDR3 DNA follows: TGTGCCAGCAAACCGACAGCGACTAGCGGGAGGTTCTACAATGAGCAGTTCTTC.

This sequence joins TRBV5-1 and TRBJ1-3; the D is unclear. The CDR3 length is 13 residues. The ends were cut back, 7 bases at V and 0 bases at J, with 8 bases in the middle. The germline V gene has CDR1 SGHRS and CDR2 YFSETQ. CDR3 coding DNA: TGCGCCAGCTCCGAGAGCTCTGGAAACACCATATATTTT. Its protein product is CASSESSGNTIYF.

This clone was seen once. The chain combines TRBV5-1 with TRBJ1-1; D unresolved. The V gene lost 4 bases and the J gene lost 3 bases, with 10 bases spanning the gap. The V gene's germline CDR1 is SGHRS and CDR2 YFSETQ. The CDR3 extends over 13 amino acids. CDR3 sequence reads: CASSVGRDTEAFF. CDR3 DNA sequence: TGCGCCAGCAGCGTAGGGCGGGACACTGAAGCTTTCTTT.

This clone turned up a few times. The chain carries TRBV5-4 and TRBJ2-7; perhaps TRBD2 as D (5 bases). The CDR3 contains 14 residues. Germline CDR1 and CDR2: SGHNT and YYREEE (reference sequence). V lost 2 bases and J 4 bases, leaving 13 bases between the germline ends. The CDR3 DNA is TGTGCCAGCAGCTTATCCGGGGAGAGGTACGAGCAGTACTTC. It yields the protein CASSLSGERYEQYF.

The chain employs TRBV6-6 and TRBJ2-1; 10 bases line up with TRBD1. The junction had 3 bases not matched to a gene; V was cut back by 10 bases and J by 6 bases. The CDR3 is made up of 12 amino acids. Germline lookup yields CDR1 MNHNY and CDR2 SVGAGI (reference sequence). The CDR3: CATGQGRNEQFF. The CDR3 bases are TGTGCCACGGGACAGGGGCGCAATGAGCAGTTCTTC.

This chain joins TRBV10-3 and TRBJ1-2; D uncertain. Germline values: CDR1 ENHRY, CDR2 SYGVKD. The CDR3 length is 15 residues. The ends were cut back, 11 bases at V and 4 bases at J, with 23 bases in the middle. The DNA of the CDR3 is TGTGCCTCCGCCTCTCCCAGGACTGAATCCTATGGCTACACCTTC. Amino acids: CASASPRTESYGYTF.

The genes are TRBV5-6 and TRBJ2-7; no definite D call. This CDR3 comprises 12 residues. Germline V lookup: CDR1 SGHDT, CDR2 YYEEEE. Trimming removed 1 base from V and 4 bases from J, with 6 bases in between. The CDR3 loop is CASSLMAYEQYF. The DNA for the CDR3 is TGTGCCAGCAGCTTGATGGCGTACGAGCAGTACTTC.

The gene calls are TRBV19 and TRBJ1-4, with D hard to call. The CDR3 totals 13 residues. The germline V gene has CDR1 LNHDA and CDR2 SQIVND (reference sequence). V gave up 3 bases and J gave up 8 bases, with 10 bases separating them. The CDR3 DNA follows: TGTGCCAGTAGTATTGGCGTTTACGAAAAACTGTTTTTT. Translating gives CASSIGVYEKLFF.